Listed here is a single T cell receptor (beta chain). Its antigen is not identified. In preparing the TRB cDNA libraries, 5' RACE with UMI labels was used. TCRdb derives one entry per CDR3 protein from the 5' RACE reads, leaving out DNA. The table for this sample gives 75,000 to 90,000 distinct CDR3 sequences. The source of the sample is a study of CXCR3-negative and CXCR3-positive naive CD8 T cells. Study results and caveats: More hydrophobic TRB CDR3s were found in CXCR3-positive naive cells than in CXCR3-negative naive cells. Cryopreservation partially decreased CXCR3 expression, and most assays used fresh PBMCs.

CDR3 length: 14 residues. Per the germline V gene, CDR1 is SGHVS and CDR2 is FQNEAQ. This chain connects TRBV7-8 to TRBJ2-1. The clonotype was recovered from a human donor in good health. Some clones in this sample may be carry-over from other donors' samples. Material: naive CXCR3+ CD8+ T cells from blood. Indicated subset: CD45RO-CCR7+CD27+CD95- naive CD8+ T cells expressing CXCR3 (TNR3+). The CDR3 here is CASSLADVYNEQFF.